This entry features one TCR beta chain sequence. As yet, its antigen is unknown. This CDR3 is built from 15 residues. V lost 3 bases, J lost 10 bases, and 21 bases lay in between. The germline V gene encodes CDR1 SGHRS and CDR2 YFSETQ. The data belong to a study of shared clonotypes between healthy human individuals. At the level of the study: Samples came from a couple of female and a few male donors aged 18 to 49. Study-wide points: Sharing across four donors was highest in naive CD4 (around 5%) and lowest in memory CD8 (around 0.4%). It was expected that sequencing depth would affect clonotype sharing among donors.

The assay was immunoSEQ multiplex PCR, and TCRdb's table has in-frame clones only and misses some. The sample shows some 2 million clones, around 96% of them seen only once. Only CD45RO-negative cells positively selected for CCR7 counted as naive CD8 cells, so terminally differentiated effector memory CD45RA+ cells were excluded. Only Caucasian adults living in Nashville, Tennessee served as donors. V is TRBV5-1 and J is TRBJ2-3, with D possibly matching TRBD2 (6 bases). Sample: naive CD8+ T cells sorted from blood. The clonotype was recovered from a man aged 18-30 years in good health. CDR3 amino acids: CASSWENPAGSPQYF. For the CDR3, the DNA is TGCGCCAGCAGCTGGGAAAACCCAGCGGGTAGTCCGCAGTATTTT.